Below are 18 T cell receptor beta chains sequenced from a single sample in a study of OX40 agonist ivuxolimab in advanced cancers. The repertoire was sequenced with immunoSEQ multiplex PCR; TCRdb's copy has only in-frame clones and lacks some. The sample shows 75,000 to 95,000 clones, roughly 85% of them seen only once. Sequenced material: CD4+ or CD8+ T cells sorted from blood, taken in a trial of the OX40 agonist ivuxolimab. Receptor source: an adult with an advanced solid tumor such as melanoma, head and neck, liver or kidney cancer.

The V and J genes are TRBV5-1 and TRBJ2-5, with 9 nucleotides matching TRBD2. The V gene end was trimmed by 2 bases and the J gene end by 2 bases; junction bases not matched to a gene: 1. CDR1 is SGHRS and CDR2 is YFSETQ in the germline V gene. The CDR3 is 14 amino acids. The CDR3 bases are TGCGCCAGCAGCTTTAGCGGGGGACAAGAGACCCAGTACTTC. Its protein is CASSFSGGQETQYF.

This chain joins TRBV6-4 and TRBJ1-2; the match to TRBD1 covers 7 bases. With 4 bases clipped from V and 7 bases from J, the junction kept 6 bases outside the gene matches. The germline gives CDR1 MRHNA, CDR2 SNTAGT. The CDR3 covers 13 residues. The CDR3 nucleotides read TGTGCCAGCAGTGGAACAGGGGAGGGTGGCTACACCTTC. Amino acids: CASSGTGEGGYTF.

This clone was detected only once. The chain joins TRBV28 to TRBJ1-3, with D unclear. V shed 5 bases and J shed 1 base, with 15 bases lying between them. Per germline, CDR1 MDHEN and CDR2 SYDVKM. This CDR3 is built from 16 residues. The CDR3 bases are TGTGCCAGCAGTCAAACTGTAGGAGGGTCTGGAAACACCATATATTTT. It specifies CASSQTVGGSGNTIYF.

The V gene is TRBV5-4, the J gene TRBJ1-1, with D hard to call. Trimming removed 1 base at V and 0 bases at J, with 10 bases between. Germline CDR1 is SGHNT and CDR2 is YYREEE (reference sequence). CDR3 size: 15 residues. The CDR3 here is CASSLLGVMNTEAFF. CDR3 sequence (DNA): TGTGCCAGCAGCTTGTTAGGTGTCATGAACACTGAAGCTTTCTTT. The full variable domain, in which reference TRBV5-4 and TRBJ1-1 provide the parts outside the CDR3, is ETGVTQSPTHLIKTRGQQVTLRCSSQSGHNTVSWYQQALGQGPQFIFQYYREEENGRGNFPPRFSGLQFPNYSSELNVNALELDDSALYLCASSLLGVMNTEAFFGQGTRLTVV.

The table lists this clone with a count of one. The rearrangement links TRBV5-8 to TRBJ1-2; D is unclear. This CDR3 has 16 residues. Looked up from germline, CDR1 is SGHTS and CDR2 is YDEGEE. Trimming pared 0 bases from V and 3 bases from J, leaving 15 bases between. CDR3 protein: CASSLALEVEDYGYTF. CDR3 sequence (DNA): TGTGCCAGCAGCTTGGCGTTGGAGGTGGAGGACTATGGCTACACCTTC.

The chain joins TRBV18 to TRBJ2-3; 12 nucleotides match TRBD2. Germline lookup yields CDR1 KGHSH and CDR2 LQKENI. This CDR3 contains 17 residues. With V trimmed by 1 base and J by 3 bases, 5 bases remained unmatched. DNA of the CDR3: TGTGCCAGCTCACCACGTGGACTAGCGGGGATGACAGATACGCAGTATTTT. Translation: CASSPRGLAGMTDTQYF.

The chain joins TRBV5-6 to TRBJ2-2; D assignment may be TRBD1 or TRBD2 (6 bases each). V lost 5 bases to trimming and J lost 6 bases, with 17 bases between them. Germline-derived CDR1 and CDR2 are SGHDT and YYEEEE. CDR3 length equals 15 residues. The CDR3 nucleotides are TGTGCCAGCAGACCGACCCGGGGGCGCCCCGGGGAGCTGTTTTTT. Translating it yields CASRPTRGRPGELFF.

The chain couples TRBV28 to TRBJ1-4; D unresolved. Between the trimmed V and J ends, which lost 5 bases and 10 bases, there was a span of 11 bases. The CDR3 is 12 amino acids. From germline, CDR1 is MDHEN and CDR2 SYDVKM. The CDR3 nucleotides are TGTGCCAGCAGTAGTCGAGACGGAAAACTGTTTTTT. Translated: CASSSRDGKLFF.

This chain joins TRBV4-3 and TRBJ1-4; 8 bases fit TRBD1. The CDR3 runs 15 residues. V lost 8 bases, J lost 0 bases, and 5 bases stayed unmatched. The V gene's germline CDR1 is LGHNA and CDR2 YSLEER. CDR3 bases: TGCGCCAGCGGGACAGGTTCCGCAACTAATGAAAAACTGTTTTTT. Its translation: CASGTGSATNEKLFF.

Remarks on this clone: Other DNA sequences in this sample translate to the same CDR3. The V gene is TRBV5-1, the J gene TRBJ1-1; 8 nucleotides agree with TRBD1. V trimming: 3 bases; J trimming: 1 base; junction bases outside the gene matches: 2. CDR3 length equals 14 residues. CDR1 and CDR2 from the germline V gene are SGHRS and YFSETQ. Here the CDR3 DNA reads TGCGCCAGCAGCTCCGGACAGGGGAACACTGAAGCTTTCTTT. Translation: CASSSGQGNTEAFF. The full variable domain, rest sourced from reference TRBV5-1 and TRBJ1-1, is KAGVTQTPRYLIKTRGQQVTLSCSPISGHRSVSWYQQTPGQGLQFLFEYFSETQRNKGNFPGRFSGRQFSNSRSEMNVSTLELGDSALYLCASSSGQGNTEAFFGQGTRLTVV.

This rearrangement joins TRBV10-3 to TRBJ2-7; TRBD1 aligns across 10 bases. This CDR3 is 14 amino acids long. Trimming removed 4 bases from V and 5 bases from J; junction bases left unmatched: 5. Germline CDR1 ENHRY, CDR2 SYGVKD. The CDR3 region has the DNA TGTGCCATCAGTGGGGGACAGGGGACCAACGAGCAGTACGTC. This encodes CAISGGQGTNEQYV.

The genes are TRBV11-2 and TRBJ2-6; 9 positions match TRBD1. From germline, CDR1 is SGHAT and CDR2 FQNNGV. There are 19 residues in the CDR3. After removal of 5 bases from V and 0 bases from J, the junction contained 11 bases not matched to a gene. The CDR3 DNA reads as TGTGCCAGCAGCCTTATCAGGACAGGGGAAGGCTCTGGGGCCAACGTCCTGACTTTC. Its protein is CASSLIRTGEGSGANVLTF.

This clone was counted between two and nine times. The CDR3 DNA follows: TGTGCCAGCAGCAAGCGGGCTAGCGACAACACAGATACGCAGTATTTT. This gives the protein CASSKRASDNTDTQYF. This chain connects TRBV7-3 to TRBJ2-3; tentative D call: TRBD2 (6 bases). Germline lookup yields CDR1 SGHTA and CDR2 FQGTGA. The ends were cut back, 5 bases at V and 2 bases at J, with 17 bases in the middle. This CDR3 contains 16 residues.

The V gene is TRBV12-1, the J gene TRBJ2-5; the table's D call, TRBD1, was not checked against the DNA. TRBV12-1 counts as a pseudogene. This CDR3 contains 15 residues. This chain's CDR3 is CASSLGTHYQETQYF. CDR3 coding DNA: TGTGCCAGCAGCCTAGGGACACATTACCAAGAGACCCAGTACTTC.

This clone has only one observation. The V and J genes are TRBV27 and TRBJ2-2; tentative D call: TRBD2 (5 bases). The length of the CDR3 is 14 residues. Germline CDR1 is MNHEY and CDR2 is SMNVEV (reference sequence). Trimming took off 5 bases at V and 2 bases at J, with 9 bases between the two ends. CDR3 nucleotides: TGTGCCAGCAGTGTAAGCGGAAACACCGGGGAGCTGTTTTTT. Protein: CASSVSGNTGELFF.

The V gene is TRBV4-2, the J gene TRBJ2-1; TRBD2 agrees at 9 bases. Looked up from germline, CDR1 is LGHNA and CDR2 is YNFKEQ. There are 17 residues in the CDR3. Trimming at V came to 0 bases and at J to 7 bases, leaving 10 bases not matched to a gene. CDR3 DNA: TGTGCCAGCAGCCAAGATCCCCGCGGGAGGGCCGGAAATGAGCAGTTCTTC. Translating it yields CASSQDPRGRAGNEQFF.

The V call is TRBV9, the J call TRBJ1-1; a weak D match, TRBD1 (5 bases). The germline V gene has CDR1 SGDLS and CDR2 YYNGEE. CDR3 length equals 15 residues. V was shortened by 4 bases and J by 1 base, with 14 bases between the two germline ends. In DNA form, the CDR3 reads TGTGCCAGCAGCTACGAGGCAGGGAGGAACACTGAAGCTTTCTTT. The encoded protein is CASSYEAGRNTEAFF. Filled out from reference TRBV9 and TRBJ1-1, the complete variable domain reads DSGVTQTPKHLITATGQRVTLRCSPRSGDLSVYWYQQSLDQGLQFLIQYYNGEERAKGNILERFSAQQFPDLHSELNLSSLELGDSALYFCASSYEAGRNTEAFFGQGTRLTVV.

The DNA for the CDR3 is TGTGCCAGCAGTTCGTCTTGGGGGTTTCAAGAGACCCAGTACTTC. The encoded protein is CASSSSWGFQETQYF. The chain combines TRBV28 with TRBJ2-5; D might be TRBD1 or TRBD2, each matching 5 bases. Germline values: CDR1 MDHEN, CDR2 SYDVKM. The CDR3 consists of 15 residues. V shed 4 bases and J shed 2 bases, with 14 bases lying between them.